This is a list of T cell receptor beta chains from one sample in a study of OX40 agonist ivuxolimab in advanced cancers. The repertoire was sequenced with immunoSEQ multiplex PCR; TCRdb's copy has only in-frame clones and lacks some. The sample yields over 100,000 clones, roughly 93% seen once. The sequenced sample was CD4+ or CD8+ T cells sorted from blood, obtained in a trial of the OX40 agonist ivuxolimab. Receptors were obtained from an adult with an advanced solid tumor such as melanoma, head and neck, liver or kidney cancer. Both conserved end residues are part of each CDR3. The D gene is left open where the match is weak. Not all rows give a size; the values are once, few, many and, for expanded clones, a class.

TRBV7-3,NA,NA,TRBJ2-1,CASSPGNLRGSENEQFF,TGTGCCAGCAGCCCGGGCAATTTAAGGGGCTCGGAGAATGAGCAGTTCTTC
TRBV28,NA,NA,TRBJ2-3,CASSLMGASDTQYF,TGTGCCAGCAGTTTAATGGGGGCCTCAGATACGCAGTATTTT
TRBV7-2,NA,NA,TRBJ2-2,CASSHDRTNTGELFF,TGTGCCAGCAGCCACGACAGGACGAACACCGGGGAGCTGTTTTTT
TRBV2,NA,NA,TRBJ1-5,CASGAGNQPQHF,TGTGCCAGCGGGGCAGGCAATCAGCCCCAGCATTTT
TRBV5-8,NA,NA,TRBJ1-2,CASIPGAGLNYGYTF,TGTGCCAGCATCCCCGGGGCAGGTTTAAACTATGGCTACACCTTC
TRBV15,once,NA,TRBJ1-1,CATSSARGEEDTEAFF,TGTGCCACCAGCAGTGCGCGGGGTGAAGAGGACACTGAAGCTTTCTTT
TRBV7-3,NA,NA,TRBJ2-3,CASSLGKSTDTQYF,TGTGCCAGCAGCTTAGGGAAGAGTACAGATACGCAGTATTTT
TRBV2,once,TRBD1,TRBJ1-4,CASSGQGAGGEKLFF,TGTGCCAGCAGTGGACAGGGGGCTGGTGGTGAAAAACTGTTTTTT
TRBV19,NA,NA,TRBJ1-4,CASSEYRVANEKLFF,TGTGCCAGTAGTGAATACAGGGTAGCTAATGAAAAACTGTTTTTT
TRBV6-5,NA,NA,TRBJ2-7,CASHPTGPTSEQYF,TGTGCCAGCCACCCCACAGGGCCCACTTCAGAGCAGTACTTC
TRBV11-1,once,TRBD1,TRBJ2-5,CASRPGGSLETQYF,TGTGCCAGCAGGCCAGGGGGTAGCCTAGAGACCCAGTACTTC
TRBV14,NA,NA,TRBJ1-1,CASSQTGSSDTEAFF,TGTGCCAGCAGCCAGACAGGATCTTCGGACACTGAAGCTTTCTTT
TRBV7-2,once,NA,TRBJ2-3,CASSLEGGGSPRAQYF,TGTGCCAGCAGCTTAGAGGGGGGTGGATCTCCCCGTGCGCAGTATTTT
TRBV7-9,NA,NA,TRBJ1-5,CASSFDGGQPQHF,TGTGCCAGCAGCTTCGACGGCGGTCAGCCCCAGCATTTT
TRBV19,NA,NA,TRBJ2-3,CASSIGFLATDTQYF,TGTGCCAGTAGTATAGGGTTTCTAGCCACAGATACGCAGTATTTT
TRBV6-1,once,NA,TRBJ1-4,CASRSRPLRGEKLFF,TGTGCCAGCAGATCTCGACCCCTCAGAGGTGAAAAACTGTTTTTT
TRBV27,NA,TRBD2,TRBJ2-3,CASRNRGVEDTQYF,TGTGCCAGCAGAAACCGGGGGGTCGAAGATACGCAGTATTTT
TRBV7-8,NA,NA,TRBJ2-2,CASSLSQGSTGELFF,TGTGCCAGCAGCTTAAGTCAGGGGAGTACCGGGGAGCTGTTTTTT
TRBV5-6,NA,NA,TRBJ2-5,CASSLIFRGKGGRKETQYF,TGTGCCAGCAGCTTGATTTTTCGCGGGAAAGGAGGGCGCAAAGAGACCCAGTACTTC